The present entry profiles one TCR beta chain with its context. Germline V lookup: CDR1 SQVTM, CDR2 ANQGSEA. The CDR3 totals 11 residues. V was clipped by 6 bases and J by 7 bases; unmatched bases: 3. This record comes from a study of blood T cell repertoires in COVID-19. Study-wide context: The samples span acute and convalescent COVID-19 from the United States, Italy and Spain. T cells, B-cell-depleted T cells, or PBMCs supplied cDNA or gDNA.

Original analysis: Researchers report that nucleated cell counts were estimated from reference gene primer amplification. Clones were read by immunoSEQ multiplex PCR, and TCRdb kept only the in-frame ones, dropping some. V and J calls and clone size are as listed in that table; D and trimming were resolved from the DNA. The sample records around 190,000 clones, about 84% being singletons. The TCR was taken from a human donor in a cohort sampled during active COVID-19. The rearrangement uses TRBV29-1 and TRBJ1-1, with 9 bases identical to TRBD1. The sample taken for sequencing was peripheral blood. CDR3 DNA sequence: TGCAGCGTGGGACAGGGTAATGAAGCTTTCTTT. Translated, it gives CSVGQGNEAFF.